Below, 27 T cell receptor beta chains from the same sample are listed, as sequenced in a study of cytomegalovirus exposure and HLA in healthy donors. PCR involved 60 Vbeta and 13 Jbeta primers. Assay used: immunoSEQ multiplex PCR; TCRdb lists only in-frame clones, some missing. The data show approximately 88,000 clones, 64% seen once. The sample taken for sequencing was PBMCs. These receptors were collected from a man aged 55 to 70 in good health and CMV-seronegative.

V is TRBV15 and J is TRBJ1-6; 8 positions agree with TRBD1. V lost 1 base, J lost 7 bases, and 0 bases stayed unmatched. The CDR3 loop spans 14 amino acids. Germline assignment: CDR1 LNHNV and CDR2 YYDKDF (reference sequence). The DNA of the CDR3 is TGTGCCACCAGCAGAGGACAGGGGAATTCACCCCTCCACTTT. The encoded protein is CATSRGQGNSPLHF.

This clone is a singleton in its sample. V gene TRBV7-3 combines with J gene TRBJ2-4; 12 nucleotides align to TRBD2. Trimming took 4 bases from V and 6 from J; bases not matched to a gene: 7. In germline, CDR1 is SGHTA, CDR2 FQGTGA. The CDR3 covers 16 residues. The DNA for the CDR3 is TGTGCCAGCAGCTCTAGCGGGGGGGCCCCGGGAAACATTCAGTACTTC. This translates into CASSSSGGAPGNIQYF.

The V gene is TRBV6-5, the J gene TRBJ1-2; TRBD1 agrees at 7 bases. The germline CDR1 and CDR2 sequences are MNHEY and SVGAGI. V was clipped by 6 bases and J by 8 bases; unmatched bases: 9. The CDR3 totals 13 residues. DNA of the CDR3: TGTGCCAGCAGCCAAGGGGGCGCGGGCGGCTACACCTTC. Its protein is CASSQGGAGGYTF.

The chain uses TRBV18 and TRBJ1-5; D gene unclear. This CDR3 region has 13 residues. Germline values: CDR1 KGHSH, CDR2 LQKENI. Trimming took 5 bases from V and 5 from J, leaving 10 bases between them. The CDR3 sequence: CASSIGRDQPQHF. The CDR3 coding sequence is TGTGCCAGCTCAATAGGGAGGGATCAGCCCCAGCATTTT.

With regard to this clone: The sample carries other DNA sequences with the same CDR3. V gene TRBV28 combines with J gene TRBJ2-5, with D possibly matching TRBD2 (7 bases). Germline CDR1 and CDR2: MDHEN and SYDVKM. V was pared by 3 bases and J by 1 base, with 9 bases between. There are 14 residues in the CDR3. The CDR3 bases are TGTGCCAGCAGTTTGGGGGGGCCCCAAGAGACCCAGTACTTC. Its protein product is CASSLGGPQETQYF.

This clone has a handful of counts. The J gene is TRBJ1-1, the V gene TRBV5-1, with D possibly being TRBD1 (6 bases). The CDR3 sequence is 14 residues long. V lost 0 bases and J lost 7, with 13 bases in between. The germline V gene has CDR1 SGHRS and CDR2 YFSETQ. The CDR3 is CASSLVRGVSEAFF. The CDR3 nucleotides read TGCGCCAGCAGCTTGGTCAGGGGCGTTAGTGAAGCTTTCTTT.

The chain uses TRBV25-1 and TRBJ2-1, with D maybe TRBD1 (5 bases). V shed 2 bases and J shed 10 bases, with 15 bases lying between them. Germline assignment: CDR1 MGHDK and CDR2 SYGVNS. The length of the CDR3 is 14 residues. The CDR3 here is CASSEPATTGEQFF. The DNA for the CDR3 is TGTGCCAGCAGTGAACCCGCAACTACAGGCGAGCAGTTCTTC.

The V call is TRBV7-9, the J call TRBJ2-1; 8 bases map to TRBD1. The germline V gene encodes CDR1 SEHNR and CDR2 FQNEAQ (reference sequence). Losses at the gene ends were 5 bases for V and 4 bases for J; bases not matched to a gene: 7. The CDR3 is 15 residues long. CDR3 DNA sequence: TGTGCCAGCAGCGCCAGGACAGGGTTATACAATGAGCAGTTCTTC. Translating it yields CASSARTGLYNEQFF.

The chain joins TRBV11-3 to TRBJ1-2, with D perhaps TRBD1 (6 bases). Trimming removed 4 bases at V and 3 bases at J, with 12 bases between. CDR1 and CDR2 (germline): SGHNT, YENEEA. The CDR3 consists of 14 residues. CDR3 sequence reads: CASSSDRTYYGYTF. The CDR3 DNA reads TGTGCCAGCAGCTCGGACAGAACCTACTATGGCTACACCTTC.

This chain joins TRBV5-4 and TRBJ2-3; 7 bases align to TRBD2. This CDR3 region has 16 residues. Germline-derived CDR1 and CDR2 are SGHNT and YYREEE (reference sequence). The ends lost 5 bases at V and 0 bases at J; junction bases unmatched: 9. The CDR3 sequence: CASRARLAASTDTQYF. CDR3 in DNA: TGTGCCAGCAGGGCCCGACTAGCTGCTAGCACAGATACGCAGTATTTT. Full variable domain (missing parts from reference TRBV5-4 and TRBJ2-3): ETGVTQSPTHLIKTRGQQVTLRCSSQSGHNTVSWYQQALGQGPQFIFQYYREEENGRGNFPPRFSGLQFPNYSSELNVNALELDDSALYLCASRARLAASTDTQYFGPGTRLTVL.

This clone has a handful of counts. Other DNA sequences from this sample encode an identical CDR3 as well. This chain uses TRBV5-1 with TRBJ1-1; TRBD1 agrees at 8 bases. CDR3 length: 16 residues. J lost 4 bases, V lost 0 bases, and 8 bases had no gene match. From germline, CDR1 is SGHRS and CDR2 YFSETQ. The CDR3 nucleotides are TGCGCCAGCAGCTTGGATCAGGGGGCCCTGAGCACTGAAGCTTTCTTT. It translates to CASSLDQGALSTEAFF.

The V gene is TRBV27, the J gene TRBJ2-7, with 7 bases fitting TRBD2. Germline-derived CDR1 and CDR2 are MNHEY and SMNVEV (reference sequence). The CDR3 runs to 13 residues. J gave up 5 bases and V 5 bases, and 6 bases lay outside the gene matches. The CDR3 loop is CASSRRERDEQYF. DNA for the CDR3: TGTGCCAGCAGTAGGCGGGAGAGGGACGAGCAGTACTTC.

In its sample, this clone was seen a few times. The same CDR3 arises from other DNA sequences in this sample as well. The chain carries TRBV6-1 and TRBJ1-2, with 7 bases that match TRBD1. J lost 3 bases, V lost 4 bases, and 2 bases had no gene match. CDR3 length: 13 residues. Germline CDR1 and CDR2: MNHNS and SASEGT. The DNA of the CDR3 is TGTGCCAGCAGTGCCACAGGGGACTATGGCTACACCTTC. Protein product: CASSATGDYGYTF.

As DNA, the CDR3 is TGTGCCAGCAGCAAGTCCCCCTCCACTTTCACCCACTACGAGCAGTACTTC. Its translation: CASSKSPSTFTHYEQYF. The chain couples TRBV11-3 to TRBJ2-7; the D is unclear. CDR1 and CDR2 from the germline V gene are SGHNT and YENEEA. The CDR3 is made up of 17 amino acids. V was clipped by 5 bases and J by 3 bases, with 23 bases between them.

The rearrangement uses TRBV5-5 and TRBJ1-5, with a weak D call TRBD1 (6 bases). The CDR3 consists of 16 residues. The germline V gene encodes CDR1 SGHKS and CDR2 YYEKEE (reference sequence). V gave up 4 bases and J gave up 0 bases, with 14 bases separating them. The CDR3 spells CASSPGQTNSNQPQHF. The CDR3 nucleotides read TGTGCCAGCAGCCCTGGACAGACCAATAGCAATCAGCCCCAGCATTTT.

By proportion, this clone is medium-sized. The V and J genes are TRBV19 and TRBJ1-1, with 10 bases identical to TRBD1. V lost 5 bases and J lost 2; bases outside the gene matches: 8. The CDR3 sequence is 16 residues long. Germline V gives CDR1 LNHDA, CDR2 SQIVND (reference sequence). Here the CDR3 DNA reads TGTGCCAGTAGTGAGAGGACAGGGGGTTTTAACACTGAAGCTTTCTTT. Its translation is CASSERTGGFNTEAFF.

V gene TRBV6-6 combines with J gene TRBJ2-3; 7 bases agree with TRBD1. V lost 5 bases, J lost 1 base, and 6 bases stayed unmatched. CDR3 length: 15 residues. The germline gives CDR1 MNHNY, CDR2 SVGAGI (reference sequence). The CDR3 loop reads CASSKQGLGTDTQYF. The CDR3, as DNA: TGTGCCAGCAGTAAACAGGGGTTGGGCACAGATACGCAGTATTTT.

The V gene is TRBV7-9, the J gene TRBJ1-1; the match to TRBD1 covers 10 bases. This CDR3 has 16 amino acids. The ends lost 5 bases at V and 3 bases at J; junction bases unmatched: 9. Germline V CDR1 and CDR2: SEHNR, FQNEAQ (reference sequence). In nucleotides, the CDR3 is TGTGCCAGCAGCGGACAGGGGGGTTTGGAGGACACTGAAGCTTTCTTT. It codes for CASSGQGGLEDTEAFF.

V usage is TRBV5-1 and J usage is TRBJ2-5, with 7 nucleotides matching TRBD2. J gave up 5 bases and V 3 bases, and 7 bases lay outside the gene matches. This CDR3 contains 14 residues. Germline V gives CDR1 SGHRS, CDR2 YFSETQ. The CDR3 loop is CASSSPGEGETQYF. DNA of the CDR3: TGCGCCAGCAGCTCCCCGGGGGAGGGGGAGACCCAGTACTTC.

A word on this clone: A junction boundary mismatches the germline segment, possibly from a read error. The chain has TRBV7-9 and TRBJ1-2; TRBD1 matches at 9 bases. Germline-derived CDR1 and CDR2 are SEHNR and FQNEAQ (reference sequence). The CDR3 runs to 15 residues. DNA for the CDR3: TGTTCCAGCAGCTCCGGGACAGGGACGCACTATGGCTACACCTTC. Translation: CSSSSGTGTHYGYTF.

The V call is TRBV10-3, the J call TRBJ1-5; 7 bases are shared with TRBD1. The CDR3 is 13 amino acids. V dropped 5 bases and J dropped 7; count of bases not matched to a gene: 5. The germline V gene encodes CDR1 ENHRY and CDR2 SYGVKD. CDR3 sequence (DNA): TGTGCCATCAGTCCGACAGGGCGGCAGCCCCAGCATTTT. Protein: CAISPTGRQPQHF.

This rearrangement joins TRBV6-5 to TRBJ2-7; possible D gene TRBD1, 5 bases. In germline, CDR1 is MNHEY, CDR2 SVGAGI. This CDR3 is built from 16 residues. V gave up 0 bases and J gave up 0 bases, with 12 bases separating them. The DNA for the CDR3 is TGTGCCAGCAGTTACTCTTACAGGCGTAACTCCTACGAGCAGTACTTC. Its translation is CASSYSYRRNSYEQYF.

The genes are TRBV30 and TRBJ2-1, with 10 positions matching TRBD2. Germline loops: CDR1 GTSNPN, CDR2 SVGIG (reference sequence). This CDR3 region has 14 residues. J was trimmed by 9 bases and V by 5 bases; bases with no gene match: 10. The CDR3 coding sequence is TGTGCCTGGGTTCCAGCGGGAGGGCCGGTTGAGCAGTTCTTC. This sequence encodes CAWVPAGGPVEQFF.

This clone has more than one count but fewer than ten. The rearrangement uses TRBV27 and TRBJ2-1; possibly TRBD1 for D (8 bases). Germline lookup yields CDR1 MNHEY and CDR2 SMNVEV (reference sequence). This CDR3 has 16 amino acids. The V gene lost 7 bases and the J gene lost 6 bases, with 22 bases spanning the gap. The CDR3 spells CASTTRGPSGLNEQFF. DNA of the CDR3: TGTGCCAGCACTACCAGGGGGCCTAGCGGACTCAATGAGCAGTTCTTC.

CDR3 sequence reads: CASSSDRVGTYEQYF. DNA for the CDR3: TGTGCCAGCAGTTCCGACAGAGTGGGAACCTACGAGCAGTACTTC. The chain joins TRBV11-1 to TRBJ2-7; D might be TRBD1 (5 bases). CDR3 length equals 15 residues. Germline-derived CDR1 and CDR2 are SGHAT and FQDESV (reference sequence). V was cut by 6 bases and J by 2 bases, with 17 bases left in between.

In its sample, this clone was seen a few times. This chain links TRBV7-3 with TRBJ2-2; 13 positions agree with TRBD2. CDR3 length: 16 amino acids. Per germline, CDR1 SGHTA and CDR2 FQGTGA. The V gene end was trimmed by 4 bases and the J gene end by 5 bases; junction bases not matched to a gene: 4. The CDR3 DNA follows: TGTGCCAGCAGCTCTCGGACTAGCGGGAGAACCGGGGAGCTGTTTTTT. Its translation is CASSSRTSGRTGELFF. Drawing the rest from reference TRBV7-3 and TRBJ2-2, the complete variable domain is GAGVSQTPSNKVTEKGKYVELRCDPISGHTALYWYRQSLGQGPEFLIYFQGTGAADDSGLPNDRFFAVRPEGSVSTLKIQRTERGDSAVYLCASSSRTSGRTGELFFGEGSRLTVL.

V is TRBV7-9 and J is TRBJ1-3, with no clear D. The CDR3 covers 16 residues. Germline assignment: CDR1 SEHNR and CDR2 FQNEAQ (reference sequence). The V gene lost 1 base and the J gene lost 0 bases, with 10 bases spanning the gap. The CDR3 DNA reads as TGTGCCAGCAGCTTAGGAGGCGGGCTCTCTGGAAACACCATATATTTT. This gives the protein CASSLGGGLSGNTIYF.